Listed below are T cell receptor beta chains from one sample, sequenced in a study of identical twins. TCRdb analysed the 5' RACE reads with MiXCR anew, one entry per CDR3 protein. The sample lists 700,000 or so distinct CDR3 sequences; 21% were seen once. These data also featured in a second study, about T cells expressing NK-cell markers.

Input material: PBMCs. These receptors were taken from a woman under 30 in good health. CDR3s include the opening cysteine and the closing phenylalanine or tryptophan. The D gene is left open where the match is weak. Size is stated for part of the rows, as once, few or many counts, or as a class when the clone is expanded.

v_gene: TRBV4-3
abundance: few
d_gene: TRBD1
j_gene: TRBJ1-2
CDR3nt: TGCGCCAGCAGCCAAGGCGTTGGACAGGGGGCGAACTATGGCTACACCTTC
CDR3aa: CASSQGVGQGANYGYTF

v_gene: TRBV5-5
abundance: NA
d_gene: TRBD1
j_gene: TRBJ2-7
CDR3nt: TGTGCCAGCAGAAAATCCGGGACAGGGGGTCTCGAGCAGTACTTC
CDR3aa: CASRKSGTGGLEQYF

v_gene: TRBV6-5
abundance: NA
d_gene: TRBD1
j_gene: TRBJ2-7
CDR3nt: TGTGCCAGCAGTTACCGAGGGACAGGGGAAATCTACGAGCAGTACTTC
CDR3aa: CASSYRGTGEIYEQYF

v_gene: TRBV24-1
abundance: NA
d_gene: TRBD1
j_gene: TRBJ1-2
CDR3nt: TGTGCCACCAGTGATCCACGGACAGGTTCGGATGGCTACACCTTC
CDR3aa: CATSDPRTGSDGYTF

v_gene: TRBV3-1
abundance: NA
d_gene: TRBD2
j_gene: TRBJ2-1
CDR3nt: TGTGCCAGCAGCCAGGTACTAGCGGGGATTTACAATGAGCAGTTCTTC
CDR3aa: CASSQVLAGIYNEQFF

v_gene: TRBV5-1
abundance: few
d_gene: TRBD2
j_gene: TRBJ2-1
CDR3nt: TGCGCCAGCAGCTCTGACCCTAGCGGGGGGGCAGCCTACAATGAGCAGTTCTTC
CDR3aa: CASSSDPSGGAAYNEQFF

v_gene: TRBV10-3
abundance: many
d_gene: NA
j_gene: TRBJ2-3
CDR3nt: TGTGCCATCAGGGGGAGCACAGATACGCAGTATTTT
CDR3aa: CAIRGSTDTQYF

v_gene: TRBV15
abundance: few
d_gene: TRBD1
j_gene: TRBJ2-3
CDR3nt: TGTGCCACCCGTCCCGGGACAGGAACCGCTAGCACAGATACGCAGTATTTT
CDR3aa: CATRPGTGTASTDTQYF

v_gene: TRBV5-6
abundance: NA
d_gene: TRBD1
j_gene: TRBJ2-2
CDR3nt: TGTGCCAGCGCCCCCCGGGACAGGGACCTCGGGGAGCTGTTTTTT
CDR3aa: CASAPRDRDLGELFF

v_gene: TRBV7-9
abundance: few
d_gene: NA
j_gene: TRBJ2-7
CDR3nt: TGTGCCAGCAGCCACACTAGAGGGGAGGTCAACGAGCAGTACTTC
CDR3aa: CASSHTRGEVNEQYF

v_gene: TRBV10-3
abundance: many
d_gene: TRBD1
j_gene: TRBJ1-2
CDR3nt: TGTGCCATCACCGCAGGACAGGGGGCTGGCTACACCTTC
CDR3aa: CAITAGQGAGYTF

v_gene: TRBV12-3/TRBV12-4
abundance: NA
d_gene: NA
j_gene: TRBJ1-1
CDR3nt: TGTGCCAGCAGTTTCCACAACGCCGAAGCTTTCTTT
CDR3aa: CASSFHNAEAFF

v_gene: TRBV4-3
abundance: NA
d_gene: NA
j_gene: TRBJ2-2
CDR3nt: TGCGCCAGCAGCCAAGATCGGTCAGGCTCGAACACCGGGGAGCTGTTTTTT
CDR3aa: CASSQDRSGSNTGELFF

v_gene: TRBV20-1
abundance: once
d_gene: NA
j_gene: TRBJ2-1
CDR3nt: TGCAGTGCTAGAGATCTGGGGACCCCTTTATTCAATGAGCAGTTCTTC
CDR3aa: CSARDLGTPLFNEQFF

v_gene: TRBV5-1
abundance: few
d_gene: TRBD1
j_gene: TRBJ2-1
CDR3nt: TGCGCCAGCAGCTTAAGCCGGACAGGGGTCTACAATGAGCAGTTCTTC
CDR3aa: CASSLSRTGVYNEQFF

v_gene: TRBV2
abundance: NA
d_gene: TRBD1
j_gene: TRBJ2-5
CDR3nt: TGTGCCTGGATAACCCGGGACAGGGACCAAGAGACCCAGTACTTC
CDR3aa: CAWITRDRDQETQYF

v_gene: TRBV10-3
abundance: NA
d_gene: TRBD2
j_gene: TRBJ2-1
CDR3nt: TGTGCCATCGGGGGGGGATCCTACAATGAGCAGTTCTTC
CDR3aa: CAIGGGSYNEQFF

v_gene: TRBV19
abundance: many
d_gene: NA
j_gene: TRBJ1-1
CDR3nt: TGTGCCACCTCGATGTGGGGGGGCAACACTGAAGCTTTCTTT
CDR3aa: CATSMWGGNTEAFF